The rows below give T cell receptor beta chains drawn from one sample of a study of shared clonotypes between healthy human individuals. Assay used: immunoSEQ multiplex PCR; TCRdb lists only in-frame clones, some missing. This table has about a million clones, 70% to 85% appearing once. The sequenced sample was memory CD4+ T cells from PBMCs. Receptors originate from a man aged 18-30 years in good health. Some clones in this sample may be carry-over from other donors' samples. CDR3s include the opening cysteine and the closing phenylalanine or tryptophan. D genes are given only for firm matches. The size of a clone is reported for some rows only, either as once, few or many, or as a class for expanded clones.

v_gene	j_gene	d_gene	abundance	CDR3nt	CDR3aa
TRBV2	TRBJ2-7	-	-	TGTGCCAGCAGCCGAGACTGGACCTCGAACGAGCAGTACTTC	CASSRDWTSNEQYF
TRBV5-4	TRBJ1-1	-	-	TGTGCCAGCAGCTTGGCCCGGGACACCCTCTTGGGGGAGAACACTGAAGCTTTCTTT	CASSLARDTLLGENTEAFF
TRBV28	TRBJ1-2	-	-	TGTGCCAGCAGTTTCACCATTACGACAGAGGGGTTTATTGACTATGGCTACACCTTC	CASSFTITTEGFIDYGYTF
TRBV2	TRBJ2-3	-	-	TGTGCCAGCAGTGTTTTTGGGGTAACAGATACGCAGTATTTT	CASSVFGVTDTQYF
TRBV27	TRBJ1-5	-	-	TGTGCCAGCAGTGCGCTAAGTAGCAATCAGCCCCAGCATTTT	CASSALSSNQPQHF
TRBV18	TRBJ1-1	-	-	TGTGCCAGCTCACCATCTTCCGCAGGAACTACTGAAGCTTTCTTT	CASSPSSAGTTEAFF
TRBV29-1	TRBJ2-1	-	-	TGCAGCGTTAGTCTGAGCGGTCGTGAGCAGTTCTTC	CSVSLSGREQFF
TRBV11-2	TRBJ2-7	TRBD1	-	TGTGCCAGCAGCTCGCCGGGACAGGGTCCCTTGTACTTC	CASSSPGQGPLYF
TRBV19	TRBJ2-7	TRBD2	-	TGTGCCAGTAGTATAATAGCGGGAGGTACTCTGGACGAGCAGTACTTC	CASSIIAGGTLDEQYF
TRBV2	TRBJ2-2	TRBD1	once	TGTGCCAGCGGGAGACAGGGGGCCGCCGGGGAGCTGTTTTTT	CASGRQGAAGELFF
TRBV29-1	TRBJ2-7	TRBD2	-	TGCAGCGTGGGGGAAACGACTAGCGGGAGAACTAAAGAGCAGTACTTC	CSVGETTSGRTKEQYF
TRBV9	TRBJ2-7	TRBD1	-	TGTGCCAGCAGCTCCAGTCGGGACAGGGGATCCGAGCAGTACTTC	CASSSSRDRGSEQYF
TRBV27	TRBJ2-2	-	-	TGTGCCAGCAGCCCCGCCCTAGGACGAAGCGGGGAGCTGTTTTTT	CASSPALGRSGELFF
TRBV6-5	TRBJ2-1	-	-	TGTGCCAGCAGAGCTACCGAGGGGGGGGGCAATGAGCAGTTCTTC	CASRATEGGGNEQFF
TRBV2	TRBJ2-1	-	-	TGTGCCAGCAGTAAGACTGGACGGGTCGTTTCCTACAATGAGCAGTTCTTC	CASSKTGRVVSYNEQFF
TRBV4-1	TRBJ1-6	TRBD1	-	TGCGCCAGCAGCCAAGATCGGGGCCAGGGGGCCCTCCACTTT	CASSQDRGQGALHF
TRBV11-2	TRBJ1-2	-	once	TGTGCCAGCAGCTCCATACGGAACTATGGCTACACCTTC	CASSSIRNYGYTF
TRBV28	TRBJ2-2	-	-	TGTGCCAGCAGTTTATTCGGGACTTCCCGCCGGGAGCTGTTTTTT	CASSLFGTSRRELFF
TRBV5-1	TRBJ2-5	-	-	TGCGCCAGCAGCTTGGCATGGCAGGGCGTAAGTAAGACCCAGTACTTC	CASSLAWQGVSKTQYF
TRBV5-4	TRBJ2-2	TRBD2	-	TGTGCCAGCAGCTTGGGTAGCGGGAGGGCCCCCGGGGAGCTGTTTTTT	CASSLGSGRAPGELFF
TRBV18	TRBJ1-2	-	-	TGTGCCAGCTCACCTCCGTCGAGCTGGACTGTGAGTTACACCTTC	CASSPPSSWTVSYTF
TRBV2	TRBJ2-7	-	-	TGTGCCAGCAGTGTAGGTGGGGCGCAGGGAGAGCAGTACTTC	CASSVGGAQGEQYF
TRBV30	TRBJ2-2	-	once	TGTGCCTGGAAGGTGGGGCGAAACACCGGGGAGCTGTTTTTT	CAWKVGRNTGELFF
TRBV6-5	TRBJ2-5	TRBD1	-	TGTGCCAGCAGACGACAGGGTCTTGGAAAAGAGACCCAGTACTTC	CASRRQGLGKETQYF
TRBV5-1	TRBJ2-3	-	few	TGCGCCAGCACCTGGGTAGATGGAGATACGCAGTATTTT	CASTWVDGDTQYF
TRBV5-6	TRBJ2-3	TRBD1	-	TGTGCCAGCAGCCTAAAAACAGACAGGGGGGGCACAGATACGCAGTATTTT	CASSLKTDRGGTDTQYF
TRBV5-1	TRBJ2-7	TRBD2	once	TGCGCCAGCAGCTTTTATATAGCGGGAGGGCCTCGTGAGCAGTACTTC	CASSFYIAGGPREQYF
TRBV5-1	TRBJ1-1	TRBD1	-	TGCGCCAGCAGCTTGGCAGGACAGGGACGAACTGAAGCTTTCTTT	CASSLAGQGRTEAFF
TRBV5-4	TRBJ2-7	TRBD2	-	TGTGCCAGCAGCTTGGCTAGCGGGAGGGCTACCTACGAGCAGTACTTC	CASSLASGRATYEQYF
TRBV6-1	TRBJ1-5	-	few	TGTGCCAGCAGGGCCCCAGGGACGGATCAGCCCCAGCATTTT	CASRAPGTDQPQHF
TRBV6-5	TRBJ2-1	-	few	TGTGCCAGCACCAACGGTGGGGGGGGCAACAATGAGCAGTTCTTC	CASTNGGGGNNEQFF
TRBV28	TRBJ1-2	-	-	TGTGCCAGCAAGCCCCCTATGCGTGGGGTCGGAGCTAACTATGGCTACACCTTC	CASKPPMRGVGANYGYTF
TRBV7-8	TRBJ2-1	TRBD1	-	TGTGCCAGCAGCGGAGACAGGGGGAGCTACAATGAGCAGTTCTTC	CASSGDRGSYNEQFF